One sample yielded the 6 T cell receptor beta chains listed below, sequenced in a study of T-cell reconstitution after alpha-beta-depleted transplantation in children (TCRdb year 2016). Library preparation employed PCR. Sequencing relied on an Illumina HiSeq 2500. TCR library preparation used molecular barcoding, with unique molecular identifiers applied to normalize quantification of the TCRbeta repertoire. The public reads were reanalyzed by TCRdb: fastp trimming at Q25, MiXCR alignment, in-frame beta chains only. Every distinct CDR3 protein forms one entry, paired with its most common genes and DNA. The sample table holds roughly 300,000 distinct CDR3 sequences, of which approximately 9.8% were seen once. In total, the top ten clones hold about 9.5% of the sample. Here the sequenced sample was PBMCs from the stem cell graft donor, taken from the stem cell graft. The receptors were sampled from a human donor who donated a stem cell graft to a child with SCID.

The rearrangement joins TRBV6-2 or TRBV6-3 to TRBJ2-7; D gene uncertain. The germline V gene encodes CDR1 MNHEY and CDR2 SVGEGT. The CDR3 has 15 amino acids. Trimming took off 2 bases at V and 3 bases at J, with 14 bases between the two ends. The CDR3, as DNA: TGTGCCAGCAGTTACCGGATTAATGGATTCTACGAGCAGTACTTC. Translated, it gives CASSYRINGFYEQYF.

This clonotype was seen a few times. The chain recombines TRBV7-6 with TRBJ2-2; the match to TRBD2 covers 9 bases. The length of the CDR3 is 15 residues. V was pared by 5 bases and J by 6 bases, with 7 bases of the junction left unmatched. The germline V gene encodes CDR1 SGHVS and CDR2 FNYEAQ. CDR3 loop: CASSLQAGGAGELFF. The CDR3 DNA reads TGTGCCAGCAGCCTACAAGCGGGGGGCGCCGGGGAGCTGTTTTTT.

This clonotype showed up many times. V and J are TRBV9 and TRBJ2-3; tentative D call: TRBD2 (5 bases). The germline V and J ends were trimmed by 4 bases and 2 bases, with 11 bases remaining between them. CDR1 and CDR2 (germline): SGDLS, YYNGEE. The CDR3 runs to 14 residues. The CDR3: CASSSGLITDTQYF. In DNA, the CDR3 is TGTGCCAGCAGCTCAGGACTTATCACAGATACGCAGTATTTT.

This clonotype has only a few counts. V gene TRBV29-1 combines with J gene TRBJ2-2; the D gene is possibly TRBD1 (6 bases). In germline, CDR1 is SQVTM, CDR2 ANQGSEA. V lost 7 bases and J 3 bases, leaving 12 bases between the germline ends. The CDR3 is 13 amino acids. CDR3 coding DNA: TGCAGCGCAGTGCCAGGGGACACCGGGGAGCTGTTTTTT. Translated: CSAVPGDTGELFF.

In its sample, this clonotype was seen many times. The rearrangement uses TRBV27 and TRBJ2-1; D is possibly TRBD2 (6 bases). CDR1 MNHEY and CDR2 SMNVEV come from the germline V gene (reference sequence). The V and J ends lost 6 bases and 4 bases respectively, with 19 bases between them. The CDR3 consists of 16 residues. CDR3 nucleotide sequence: TGTGCCAGCAGCTCCCCGGGCGGGATTGAATACAATGAGCAGTTCTTC. This gives the protein CASSSPGGIEYNEQFF.

This clonotype showed up just a few times. The chain combines TRBV12-3 or TRBV12-4 with TRBJ1-3, with D unclear. Trimming left V 2 bases short and J 1 base short, with 9 bases between. This CDR3 region has 15 residues. The CDR3 DNA follows: TGTGCCAGCAGTTTATTTGGGTCATCTGGAAACACCATATATTTT. Translated, it gives CASSLFGSSGNTIYF.